Given below is one TCR beta chain in context. Its target is unknown. The data were obtained in a study of shared clonotypes between healthy human individuals. CCR7-negative CD45RA+ TemRA cells were combined with CD45RO+ cells to form CD8 memory. Whole-study results and caveats: A generally larger estimated richness was seen in naive subsets than in memory subsets.

The table came from immunoSEQ multiplex PCR; TCRdb's copy has only in-frame clones and leaves some out. The table records roughly 380,000 clones, approximately 96% of them present only once. After removal of 6 bases from V and 2 bases from J, the junction contained 6 bases not matched to a gene. Germline CDR1 MNHNS, CDR2 SASEGT. The CDR3 spans 14 residues. The chain combines TRBV6-1 with TRBJ1-1; TRBD1 matches 7 bases. The sequence came from a man aged 25 to 45 in good health. Sequenced: memory CD8+ T cells sorted from blood. Subset described: CD45RO+ cells pooled with CCR7-negative TemRA cells. The CDR3 sequence is CASRAGTENTEAFF. As DNA, the CDR3 is TGTGCCAGCAGGGCCGGGACAGAAAACACTGAAGCTTTCTTT.